Listed here are 10 T cell receptor beta chains from one sample, sequenced in a study of blood T cell repertoires in COVID-19. Profiling relied on immunoSEQ multiplex PCR, and the TCRdb table lists in-frame clones only, not all of them. Altogether some 270,000 clones are present, approximately 89% being singletons, with the ten largest covering about 2.9%. Sequenced sample: PBMCs or T cells enriched from blood (not recorded which). The receptors originated from a woman aged 40 to 49 who had been exposed to COVID-19.

This chain joins TRBV25-1 and TRBJ1-1; TRBD1 matches at 8 bases. Germline-derived CDR1 and CDR2 are MGHDK and SYGVNS. The CDR3 consists of 16 residues. Losses at the gene ends were 4 bases for V and 3 bases for J; bases not matched to a gene: 10. The CDR3 loop reads CASSAGQVSWHTEAFF. CDR3 nucleotide sequence: TGTGCCAGCAGTGCGGGACAGGTAAGCTGGCACACTGAAGCTTTCTTT.

V gene TRBV12-3 or TRBV12-4 combines with J gene TRBJ2-2, with D unclear. V lost 6 bases to trimming and J lost 6 bases, with 8 bases between them. The CDR3 has 12 amino acids. The CDR3 is CASSLTPGELFF. CDR3 DNA: TGTGCCAGCAGCCTTACTCCCGGGGAGCTGTTTTTT.

The chain links TRBV28 to TRBJ1-1; TRBD1 matches at 8 bases. The ends lost 7 bases at V and 11 bases at J; junction bases unmatched: 9. The length of the CDR3 is 12 residues. CDR1 and CDR2 (germline): MDHEN, SYDVKM. CDR3 DNA: TGTGCCAGCATCAGGGGGCGGAGGGAGGCTTTCTTT. It encodes CASIRGRREAFF. Combining the CDR3 with reference TRBV28 and TRBJ1-1 gives the whole variable domain DVKVTQSSRYLVKRTGEKVFLECVQDMDHENMFWYRQDPGLGLRLIYFSYDVKMKEKGDIPEGYSVSREKKERFSLILESASTNQTSMYLCASIRGRREAFFGQGTRLTVV.

CDR3 sequence: CASSPPEFSYNSPLHF. In DNA, the CDR3 is TGTGCCAGCTCACCACCGGAGTTCTCCTATAATTCACCCCTCCACTTT. This chain uses TRBV18 with TRBJ1-6; D gene unclear. The V gene's germline CDR1 is KGHSH and CDR2 LQKENI. This CDR3 has 16 residues. V gave up 0 bases and J gave up 0 bases, with 6 bases separating them. The entire variable domain, with the rest obtained from reference TRBV18 and TRBJ1-6, is as follows: NAGVMQNPRHLVRRRGQEARLRCSPMKGHSHVYWYRQLPEEGLKFMVYLQKENIIDESGMPKERFSAEFPKEGPSILRIQQVVRGDSAAYFCASSPPEFSYNSPLHFGNGTRLTVT.

The gene calls are TRBV19 and TRBJ2-5; the D gene is possibly TRBD2 (7 bases). The CDR3 totals 16 residues. The ends were cut back, 2 bases at V and 2 bases at J, with 15 bases in the middle. The germline CDR1 and CDR2 sequences are LNHDA and SQIVND (reference sequence). Written as DNA, the CDR3 is TGTGCCAGTAGTATACGCAAGGGGGGGGCACAAGAGACCCAGTACTTC. Amino acids: CASSIRKGGAQETQYF.

In this sample, this clone turned up a few times. The rearrangement uses TRBV27 and TRBJ1-1; a possible D gene is TRBD1 (6 bases). Trimming removed 3 bases from V and 1 base from J, with 6 bases in between. The CDR3 length is 13 residues. In germline, CDR1 is MNHEY, CDR2 SMNVEV (reference sequence). Here the CDR3 reads CASSFRGNTEAFF. The CDR3, as DNA: TGTGCCAGCAGTTTCAGGGGGAACACTGAAGCTTTCTTT.

V and J are TRBV7-3 and TRBJ2-1, with 14 bases lining up with TRBD2. J was trimmed by 4 bases and V by 5 bases; bases with no gene match: 10. There are 18 residues in the CDR3. Germline V lookup: CDR1 SGHTA, CDR2 FQGTGA. DNA of the CDR3: TGTGCCAGCAGCCCCGGGACTAGCGGGGGAAAGGGGTACAATGAGCAGTTCTTC. It yields the protein CASSPGTSGGKGYNEQFF.

The rearrangement links TRBV6-2 or TRBV6-3 to TRBJ1-5, with D perhaps matching TRBD1 (6 bases). The CDR3 spans 19 residues. The germline CDR1 and CDR2 sequences are MNHEY and SVGEGT. Trimming took off 0 bases at V and 3 bases at J, with 21 bases between the two ends. The chain's CDR3 is CASSYSNSRTGMVNQPQHF. The CDR3 coding sequence is TGTGCCAGCAGTTACTCGAATAGTAGAACAGGGATGGTCAATCAGCCCCAGCATTTT.

The genes are TRBV5-1 and TRBJ1-1, with TRBD1 as a possible D gene (6 bases). The germline gives CDR1 SGHRS, CDR2 YFSETQ. Trimming stripped 0 bases from V and 8 bases from J, with 14 bases between. CDR3 length: 14 amino acids. The CDR3 loop reads CASSLGQGRAEAFF. CDR3 nucleotides: TGCGCCAGCAGCTTGGGTCAGGGGAGAGCGGAAGCTTTCTTT.

This clone has just one count. The chain employs TRBV7-2 and TRBJ2-1, with 9 bases aligning to TRBD2. The CDR3 runs to 15 residues. The junction had 4 bases not matched to a gene; V was cut back by 1 base and J by 6 bases. Germline loops: CDR1 SGHTA, CDR2 FQGNSA. CDR3 nucleotide sequence: TGTGCCAGCAGCTTAGGTCTAGCGGGAACCAATGAGCAGTTCTTC. It yields the protein CASSLGLAGTNEQFF.